This TCR beta chain came from a study of identical twins (TCRdb year 2016). Turning to the overall study: To test whether fetal clonotypes persist, the study used deep sequencing on TCR alpha and beta repertoires from monozygotic twins, unrelated adults of various ages, and cord blood. To rule out contamination, replicate twin experiments were performed at different times with different library preparation protocols. General findings and caveats noted by the study authors: Invariant T cells such as MAIT and iNKT could partly confound zero-insertion analyses, though diverse VJ usage argued against this for most clonotypes. In beta out-of-frame sequences, excess twin sharing was weaker, because having fewer shared sequences lowered the signal-to-noise ratio. Fewer insertions were carried by abundant cord blood beta clonotypes, a similar but weaker trend appeared in young adult naive repertoires, and no such trend appeared in memory repertoires. Compared with coincidental sharing between unrelated individuals, an excess of low generation-probability sequences was observed among out-of-frame TCR alpha sequences shared between twins. Recombination models systematically underestimated out-of-frame TCR alpha sharing in monozygotic twins but agreed with sharing between unrelated individuals. Because the same donors could not be followed over many years, conclusions were based on cross-sectional statistical analysis.

Library construction relied on 5' RACE. The data were produced on an Illumina HiSeq 2000. Template switching introduced a universal primer binding site; the final cDNA contained a unique molecular identifier, enabling accurate counting of TCR cDNA molecules. Specific primers in the conserved constant-segment region were used to synthesize first-strand cDNA for the TCR alpha and beta chains. To control for contamination, every cDNA library carried two barcodes: a SMART-Mk sample barcode plus Illumina barcodes. Two successive PCR steps introduced TruSeq adapter sequences along with Illumina sample barcodes. TCR alpha and beta cDNA libraries were sequenced on the Illumina HiSeq platform with custom primers. Turning to the authors' computational methods: MiGEC processed the raw reads to extract unique molecular identifiers, while MiXCR was used to determine the CDR3 positions. For each individual, recombination models were inferred using an EM algorithm with the repgenHMM and IGoR tools. The analysis of shared clonotypes was done with the tcR package in R, with sharing normalized by the product of cloneset sizes. Out-of-frame nonproductive sequences were analyzed to study raw recombination free of thymic and clonal selection effects. TCRdb redid the processing of the public reads, applying fastp at Q25 and MiXCR, and retained in-frame beta chains. Every CDR3 protein is listed once, alongside the most common genes and DNA of its rows. The V and J calls follow TCRdb's processing rather than the paper's. The sample profile shows a few hundred thousand distinct CDR3 sequences; more than 20% of them were found once. The ten largest make up over 2.5% of the sample.

According to the germline V gene (reference sequence), CDR1 reads SEHNR and CDR2 reads FQNEAQ. The CDR3 runs 12 amino acids, cysteine and phenylalanine included. Only the CDR3 region is kept as DNA, spanning 36 bases read in frame from base 1. The V and J ends are trimmed by 6 bases and 4 bases, leaving 9 bases between them. Notes on this clonotype: The clone's antigen remains unknown. No base qualities exist here, and no much larger clone lies one base off it.

Every donor was a healthy Caucasian. The twin cohort consisted of three pairs of female monozygotic twins, all aged roughly 18 to 30 years. CD4+ and CD8+ T cell populations were isolated with positive isolation kits from Invitrogen. Separately, the same data were catalogued under a study of T cells expressing NK-cell markers. Per that second paper: In sorted CD3+CD56+NKG2C+, CD3+CD56+NKG2C- and CD3+CD56-NKG2C+ T-cell subsets from eight donors, TCR beta-chain repertoires were profiled. Seven of the eight sequenced donors were HCMV-seropositive and one was HCMV-seronegative. To restrict sorting to alphabetaTCR-expressing T cells, an anti-gammadeltaTCR antibody was added in several experiments. In more than five donors, the dominant CD3+CD56+NKG2C+ clonotypes were found to rank among the top 10 CD8+ clonotypes and to make up about 1.0-7.5% of CD8+ T cells. Those dominant clonotypes were again the most abundant among CD3+CD56-NKG2C+ cells in a few donors, at roughly 25-60.1%. Whether the expanded NKG2C-expressing T cell clones were specific for HCMV antigens was left unclear. The study sequenced eight donors, all healthy volunteers chosen at random: three men and five women. HCMV-specific IgG was detected in serum with a commercial ELISA kit to determine HCMV serostatus. Reads were demultiplexed and grouped by UMI with MIGEC, and clonotypes were assembled and quantified with MiTCR. To exclude erroneous sequences, only TCR cDNA sequences supported by at least two reads were retained. The tcR package was used for downstream repertoire analysis, and clonotypes were matched between fractions using CDR3 nucleotide sequence together with V segment. VDJmatch was used to annotate antigen specificity against VDJdb, with one amino acid substitution in CDR3 allowed.

The chain is encoded by TRBV7-9 joined to TRBJ1-2; the D gene cannot be resolved reliably. The specimen was CD4+ T cells sorted from blood. The clonotype comes from a woman aged 18-29 years in good health. The DNA sequence reads TGTGCCAGCAGTCATAGCGGCTATGGCTACACCTTC. This encodes CASSHSGYGYTF.